Listed below are T cell receptor beta chains from one sample, sequenced in a study of cytomegalovirus exposure and HLA in healthy donors. Data came from immunoSEQ multiplex PCR; TCRdb stores just in-frame clones and leaves some out. The sample has more than 130,000 clones; more than 60% are singletons. The material sequenced was PBMCs. The receptors were sampled from a male donor in good health and CMV-seronegative. Both conserved end residues are part of each CDR3. D genes are given only for firm matches. The size of a clone is reported for some rows only, either as once, few or many, or as a class for expanded clones.

-	TRBJ1-2	few	TRBV4-3	TGCGCCAGCAGCCAAGACTTGCGAGAGGATGGCTACACCTTC	CASSQDLREDGYTF
TRBD1	TRBJ1-1	-	TRBV13	TGTGCCAGCAGCGGGGACAGCCGGAAAGCACGAGCTTTCTTT	CASSGDSRKARAFF
-	TRBJ2-1	-	TRBV27	TGTGCCAGCACCCATTCGGGCGCCGAGGGCGAGCAGTTCTTC	CASTHSGAEGEQFF
-	TRBJ2-2	-	TRBV9	TGTGCCAGCAGCGTAAGCGACACCGGGGAGCTGTTTTTT	CASSVSDTGELFF
-	TRBJ2-7	-	TRBV30	TGTGCCTGGAGCCCCAGGGCTGACCACGGGCAGTACTTC	CAWSPRADHGQYF
TRBD1	TRBJ1-1	-	TRBV6-5	TGTGCCAGCAGACGGGACAGGCGAAGATCTTTCTTT	CASRRDRRRSFF
-	TRBJ2-7	-	TRBV5-1	TGCGCCAGCAGCTCGCCCAGGGACTCAGAACCCTACGAGCAGTACTTC	CASSSPRDSEPYEQYF
-	TRBJ1-3	-	TRBV30	TGTGCCTGGAGTGTAGGGGCCGGAAACACCATATATTTT	CAWSVGAGNTIYF
-	TRBJ2-7	few	TRBV9	TGTGCCAGCAGCGAGGGGGGGGAAACCTACGAGCAGTACTTC	CASSEGGETYEQYF
-	TRBJ1-1	once	TRBV9	TGTGCCAGCAGCGTAGCCGGGGGTGGGAACACTGAAGCTTTCTTT	CASSVAGGGNTEAFF
-	TRBJ1-2	-	TRBV5-1	TGCGCCAGCAGCTTGGAGGGGTATGGCTACACCTTC	CASSLEGYGYTF
-	TRBJ2-2	-	TRBV2	TGTGCCAGCAGACCGGACAGCTGGGCCCGTACCGGGGAGCTGTTTTTT	CASRPDSWARTGELFF
-	TRBJ1-2	-	TRBV6-5	TGTGCCAGCAGTTACTCTGGGCGGGACTATGGCTACACCTTC	CASSYSGRDYGYTF